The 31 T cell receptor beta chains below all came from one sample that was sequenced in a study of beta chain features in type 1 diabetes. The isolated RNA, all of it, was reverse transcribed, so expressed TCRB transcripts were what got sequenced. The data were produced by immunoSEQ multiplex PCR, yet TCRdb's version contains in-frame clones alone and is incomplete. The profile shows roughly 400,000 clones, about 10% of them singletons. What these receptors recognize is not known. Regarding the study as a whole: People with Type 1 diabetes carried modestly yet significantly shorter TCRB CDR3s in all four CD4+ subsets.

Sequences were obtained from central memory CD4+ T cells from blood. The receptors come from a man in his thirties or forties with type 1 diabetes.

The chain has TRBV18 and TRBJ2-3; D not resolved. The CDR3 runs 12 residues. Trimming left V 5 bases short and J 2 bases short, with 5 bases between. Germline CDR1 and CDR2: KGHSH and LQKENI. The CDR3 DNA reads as TGTGCCAGCTCAACCGACACAGATACGCAGTATTTT. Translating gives CASSTDTDTQYF.

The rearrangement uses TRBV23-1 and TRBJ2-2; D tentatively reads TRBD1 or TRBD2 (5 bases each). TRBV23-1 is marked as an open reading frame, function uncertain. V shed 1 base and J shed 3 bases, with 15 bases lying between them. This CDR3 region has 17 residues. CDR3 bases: TGCGCCAGCAGTCAATGTGGCAGGGTGCGGGACACCGGGGAGCTGTTTTTT. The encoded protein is CASSQCGRVRDTGELFF.

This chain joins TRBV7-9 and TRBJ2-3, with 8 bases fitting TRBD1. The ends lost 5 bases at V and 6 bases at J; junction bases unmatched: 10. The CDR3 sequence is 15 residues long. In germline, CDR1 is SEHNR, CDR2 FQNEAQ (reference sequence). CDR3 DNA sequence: TGTGCCAGCAGCCCCCCACCATACAGGGGGGATACGCAGTATTTT. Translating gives CASSPPPYRGDTQYF.

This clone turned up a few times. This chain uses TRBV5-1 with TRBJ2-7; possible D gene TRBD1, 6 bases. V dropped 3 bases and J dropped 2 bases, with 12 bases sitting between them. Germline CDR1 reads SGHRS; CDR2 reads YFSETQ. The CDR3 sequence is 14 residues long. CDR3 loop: CASSSTGQTYEQYF. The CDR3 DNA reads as TGCGCCAGCAGCTCAACTGGACAGACCTACGAGCAGTACTTC. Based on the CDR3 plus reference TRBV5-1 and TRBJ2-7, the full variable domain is KAGVTQTPRYLIKTRGQQVTLSCSPISGHRSVSWYQQTPGQGLQFLFEYFSETQRNKGNFPGRFSGRQFSNSRSEMNVSTLELGDSALYLCASSSTGQTYEQYFGPGTRLTVT.

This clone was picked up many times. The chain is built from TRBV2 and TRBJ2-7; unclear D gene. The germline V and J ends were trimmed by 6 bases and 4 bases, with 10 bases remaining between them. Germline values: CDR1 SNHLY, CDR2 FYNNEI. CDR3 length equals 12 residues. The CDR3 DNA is TGTGCCAGCAGCGTCTCTTTATACGAGCAGTACTTC. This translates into CASSVSLYEQYF.

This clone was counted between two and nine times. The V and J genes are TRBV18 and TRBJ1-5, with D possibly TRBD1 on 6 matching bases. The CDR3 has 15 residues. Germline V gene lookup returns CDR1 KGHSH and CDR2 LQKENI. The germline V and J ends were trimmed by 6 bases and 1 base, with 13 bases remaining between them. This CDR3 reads CASSTGIPSNQPQHF. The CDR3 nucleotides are TGTGCCAGCTCCACAGGGATTCCAAGCAATCAGCCCCAGCATTTT.

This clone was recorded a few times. The CDR3 nucleotides are TGTGCCAGCAGTGGGGATGGGCTAGCGGGAGCAGAGACCCAGTACTTC. Translation gives CASSGDGLAGAETQYF. The gene calls are TRBV2 and TRBJ2-5; 10 bases fit TRBD2. J lost 4 bases, V lost 4 bases, and 9 bases had no gene match. From germline, CDR1 is SNHLY and CDR2 FYNNEI. The length of the CDR3 is 16 residues.

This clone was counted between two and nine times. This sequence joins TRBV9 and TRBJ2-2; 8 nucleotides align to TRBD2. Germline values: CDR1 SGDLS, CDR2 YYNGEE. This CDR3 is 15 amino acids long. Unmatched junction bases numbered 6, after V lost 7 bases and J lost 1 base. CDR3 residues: CASHGGRLNTGELFF. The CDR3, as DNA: TGTGCCAGCCACGGCGGGAGGCTGAACACCGGGGAGCTGTTTTTT. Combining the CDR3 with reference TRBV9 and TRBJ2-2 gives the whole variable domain DSGVTQTPKHLITATGQRVTLRCSPRSGDLSVYWYQQSLDQGLQFLIQYYNGEERAKGNILERFSAQQFPDLHSELNLSSLELGDSALYFCASHGGRLNTGELFFGEGSRLTVL.

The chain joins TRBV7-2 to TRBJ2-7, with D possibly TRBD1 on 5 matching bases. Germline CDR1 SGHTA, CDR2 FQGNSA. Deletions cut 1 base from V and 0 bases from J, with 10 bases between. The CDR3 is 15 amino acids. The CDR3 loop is CASSLGPDSSYEQYF. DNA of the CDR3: TGTGCCAGCAGCTTAGGGCCCGACAGCTCCTACGAGCAGTACTTC.

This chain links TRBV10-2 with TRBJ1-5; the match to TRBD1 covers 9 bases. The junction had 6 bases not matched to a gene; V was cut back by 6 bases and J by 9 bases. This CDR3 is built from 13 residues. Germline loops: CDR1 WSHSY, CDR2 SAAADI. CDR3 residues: CASRDRGSRPQHF. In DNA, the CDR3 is TGCGCCAGCAGAGACAGGGGGTCTAGGCCCCAGCATTTT.

The CDR3 DNA reads TGTGCCAGCAGTTACTCAGGGTGGGAGACTGAAGCTTTCTTT. This encodes CASSYSGWETEAFF. The chain couples TRBV6-5 to TRBJ1-1; no definite D call. There are 14 residues in the CDR3. Germline assignment: CDR1 MNHEY and CDR2 SVGAGI. With 0 bases removed from V and 5 bases from J, the gap between germline ends came to 10 bases.

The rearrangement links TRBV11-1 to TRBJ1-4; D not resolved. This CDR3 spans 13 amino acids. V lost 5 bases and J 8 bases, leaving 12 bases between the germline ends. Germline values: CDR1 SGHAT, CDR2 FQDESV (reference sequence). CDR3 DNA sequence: TGTGCCAGCAGCCGTGGGGTAGGCGAAAAACTGTTTTTT. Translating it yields CASSRGVGEKLFF. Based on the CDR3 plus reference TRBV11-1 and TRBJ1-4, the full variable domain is EAEVAQSPRYKITEKSQAVAFWCDPISGHATLYWYRQILGQGPELLVQFQDESVVDDSQLPKDRFSAERLKGVDSTLKIQPAELGDSAMYLCASSRGVGEKLFFGSGTQLSVL.

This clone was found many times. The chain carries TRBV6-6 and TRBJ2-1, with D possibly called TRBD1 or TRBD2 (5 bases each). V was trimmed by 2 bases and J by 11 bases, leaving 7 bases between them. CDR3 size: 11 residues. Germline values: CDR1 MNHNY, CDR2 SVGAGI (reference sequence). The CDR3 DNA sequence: TGTGCCAGCAGTTACGAGGGGCAGCAGTTCTTC. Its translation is CASSYEGQQFF.

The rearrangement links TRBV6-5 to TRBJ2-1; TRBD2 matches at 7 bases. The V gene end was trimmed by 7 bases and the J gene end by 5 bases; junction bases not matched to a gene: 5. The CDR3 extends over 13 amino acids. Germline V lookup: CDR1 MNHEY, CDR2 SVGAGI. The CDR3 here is CASMAGVNNEQFF. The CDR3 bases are TGTGCCAGCATGGCGGGAGTAAACAATGAGCAGTTCTTC.

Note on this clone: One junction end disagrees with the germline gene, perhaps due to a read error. Here the CDR3 DNA reads TGTGCTAGCAGCTACGGACGGGGAAGCACCGGGGAGCTGTTTTTT. Translation: CASSYGRGSTGELFF. The chain couples TRBV7-7 to TRBJ2-2, with D possibly being TRBD2 (5 bases). The germline V gene has CDR1 SSHAT and CDR2 FNYEAQ (reference sequence). The CDR3 sequence is 15 residues long.

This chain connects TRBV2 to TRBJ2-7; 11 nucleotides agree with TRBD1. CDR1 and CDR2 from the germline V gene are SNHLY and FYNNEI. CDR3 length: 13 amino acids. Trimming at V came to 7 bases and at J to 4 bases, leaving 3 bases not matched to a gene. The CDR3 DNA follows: TGTGCCAGCATAGGGACAGGGGGTTACGAGCAGTACTTC. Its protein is CASIGTGGYEQYF.

The CDR3 nucleotides are TGTGCCAGCAGCCTTGTCCAGCAGCGGACAGATACGCAGTATTTT. Its protein product is CASSLVQQRTDTQYF. This chain links TRBV7-2 with TRBJ2-3; D is possibly TRBD2 (5 bases). Looked up from germline, CDR1 is SGHTA and CDR2 is FQGNSA. The ends were cut back, 5 bases at V and 3 bases at J, with 15 bases in the middle. This CDR3 is built from 15 residues.

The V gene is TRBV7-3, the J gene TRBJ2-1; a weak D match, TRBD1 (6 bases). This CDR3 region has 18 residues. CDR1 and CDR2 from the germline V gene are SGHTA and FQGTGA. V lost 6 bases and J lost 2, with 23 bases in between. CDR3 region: CASRPTGTTSTPYNEQFF. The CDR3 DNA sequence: TGTGCCAGCAGACCAACCGGGACAACTTCCACCCCCTACAATGAGCAGTTCTTC.

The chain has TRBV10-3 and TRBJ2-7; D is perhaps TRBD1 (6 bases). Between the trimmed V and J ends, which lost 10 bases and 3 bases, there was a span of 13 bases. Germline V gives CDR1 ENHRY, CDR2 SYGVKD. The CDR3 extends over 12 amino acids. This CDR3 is CASARTVYEQYF. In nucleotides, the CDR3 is TGTGCCAGCGCCCGGACAGTCTACGAGCAGTACTTC.

Here the CDR3 DNA reads TGTGCCAGCTCACCACCGTCGGCCGATGGGCAGTACTTC. Translation gives CASSPPSADGQYF. The V call is TRBV18, the J call TRBJ2-7, with D uncertain. V shed 0 bases and J shed 9 bases, with 12 bases lying between them. The CDR3 spans 13 residues. CDR1 is KGHSH, CDR2 LQKENI, per germline.

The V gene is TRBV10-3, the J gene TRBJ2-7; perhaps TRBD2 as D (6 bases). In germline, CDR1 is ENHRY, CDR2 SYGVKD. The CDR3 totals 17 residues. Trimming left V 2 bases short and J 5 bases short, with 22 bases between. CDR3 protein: CAISERRGGGLVHEQYF. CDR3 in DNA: TGTGCCATCAGTGAGAGAAGGGGCGGAGGGCTTGTCCACGAGCAGTACTTC.

The CDR3: CASSLSGLGLNEQFF. CDR3 nucleotides: TGTGCCAGCAGCTTAAGTGGGCTAGGTTTGAATGAGCAGTTCTTC. The chain combines TRBV7-3 with TRBJ2-1; D unclear. Germline-derived CDR1 and CDR2 are SGHTA and FQGTGA. The ends were cut back, 1 base at V and 7 bases at J, with 14 bases in the middle. This CDR3 has 15 residues.

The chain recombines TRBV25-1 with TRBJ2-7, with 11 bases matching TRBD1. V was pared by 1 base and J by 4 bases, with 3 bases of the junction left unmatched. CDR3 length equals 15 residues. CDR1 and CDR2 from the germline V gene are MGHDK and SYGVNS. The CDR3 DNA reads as TGTGCCAGCAGTGAATCGGGGACAGGGGGATACGAGCAGTACTTC. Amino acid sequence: CASSESGTGGYEQYF.

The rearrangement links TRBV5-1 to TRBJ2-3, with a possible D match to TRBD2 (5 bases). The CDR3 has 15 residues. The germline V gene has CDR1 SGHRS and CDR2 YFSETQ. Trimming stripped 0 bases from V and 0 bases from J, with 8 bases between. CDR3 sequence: CASSLERTSTDTQYF. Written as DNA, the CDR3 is TGCGCCAGCAGCTTGGAGCGGACGAGCACAGATACGCAGTATTTT.

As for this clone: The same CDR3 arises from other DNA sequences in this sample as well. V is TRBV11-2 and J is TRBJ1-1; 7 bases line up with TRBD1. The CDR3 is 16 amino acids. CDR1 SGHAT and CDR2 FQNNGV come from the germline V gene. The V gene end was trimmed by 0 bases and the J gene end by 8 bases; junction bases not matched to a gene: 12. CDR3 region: CASSLDRVLGGQEAFF. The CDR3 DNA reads TGTGCCAGCAGCTTAGATCGGGTGTTAGGGGGCCAAGAAGCTTTCTTT.

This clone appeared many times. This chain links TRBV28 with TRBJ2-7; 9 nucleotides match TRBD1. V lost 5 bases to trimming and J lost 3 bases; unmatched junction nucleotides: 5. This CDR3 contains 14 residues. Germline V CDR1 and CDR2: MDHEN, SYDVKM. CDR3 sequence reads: CASSAGTGSYEQYF. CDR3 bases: TGTGCCAGCAGTGCCGGGACAGGGAGCTACGAGCAGTACTTC.

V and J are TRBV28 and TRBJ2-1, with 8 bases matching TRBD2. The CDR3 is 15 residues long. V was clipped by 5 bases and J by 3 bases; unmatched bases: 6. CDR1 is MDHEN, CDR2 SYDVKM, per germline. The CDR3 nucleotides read TGTGCCAGCAGTAAAGGAGCGGGAGTCTACAATGAGCAGTTCTTC. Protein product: CASSKGAGVYNEQFF.

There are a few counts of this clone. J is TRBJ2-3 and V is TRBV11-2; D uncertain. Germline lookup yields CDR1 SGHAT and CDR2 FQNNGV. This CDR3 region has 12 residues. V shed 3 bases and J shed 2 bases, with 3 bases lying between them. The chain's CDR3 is CASSLDTDTQYF. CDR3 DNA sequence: TGTGCCAGCAGCTTGGACACAGATACGCAGTATTTT.

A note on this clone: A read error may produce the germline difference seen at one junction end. The CDR3 DNA sequence: TGTGCCAGCAGCTTGGACCCACCGGGAGAGGTTTACGGTTTT. Translating it yields CASSLDPPGEVYGF. V and J are TRBV7-2 and TRBJ2-3, with a weak D call TRBD2 (6 bases). The germline CDR1 and CDR2 sequences are SGHTA and FQGNSA. The CDR3 covers 14 residues.

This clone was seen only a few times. The CDR3 DNA reads TGTGCCAGCAGCTCCCTCGGACAGCTCGGCTGGGCCAACGTCCTGACTTTC. The encoded protein is CASSSLGQLGWANVLTF. The chain carries TRBV5-4 and TRBJ2-6, with D possibly matching TRBD1 (6 bases). CDR1 and CDR2 (germline): SGHNT, YYREEE (reference sequence). The CDR3 sequence is 17 residues long. V lost 3 bases, J lost 5 bases, and 18 bases lay in between.

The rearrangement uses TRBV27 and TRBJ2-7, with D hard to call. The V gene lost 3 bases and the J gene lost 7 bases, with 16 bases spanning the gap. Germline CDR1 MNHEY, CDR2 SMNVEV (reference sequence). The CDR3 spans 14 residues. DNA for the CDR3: TGTGCCAGCAGTTTCTCTTGGACGGACGGGGAGCAGTACTTC. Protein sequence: CASSFSWTDGEQYF.